The clone carrying this T cell receptor beta chain was detected only a few times. The antigen is undetermined. TCRdb processed the reads anew with MiXCR; each CDR3 protein has one entry. The data show 250,000 to 300,000 distinct CDR3 sequences, 22% seen once. With 2 bases clipped from V and 4 bases from J, the junction kept 5 bases outside the gene matches. Per the germline V gene, CDR1 is SGHNT and CDR2 is YYREEE (reference sequence). The CDR3 extends over 15 amino acids. These data are taken from a study of T cell repertoires in cytomegalovirus infection. Study-wide results and limits: Ex vivo, HLA-C-restricted CMV-specific TCR beta clonotypes prevailed over the rest of the response.

The rearrangement uses TRBV5-4 and TRBJ2-1; 8 positions agree with TRBD2. The receptor was derived from a human donor in good health (CMV status not recorded). Some clones in this sample may be carry-over from other donors' samples. The starting material was cultured PBMCs, obtained from culture after CMV antigen stimulation. DNA for the CDR3: TGTGCCAGCAGCTTTGGATCTAGCGGGTACAATGAGCAGTTCTTC. Its translation: CASSFGSSGYNEQFF. The variable domain in full, with the rest retrieved from reference TRBV5-4 and TRBJ2-1, is ETGVTQSPTHLIKTRGQQVTLRCSSQSGHNTVSWYQQALGQGPQFIFQYYREEENGRGNFPPRFSGLQFPNYSSELNVNALELDDSALYLCASSFGSSGYNEQFFGPGTRLTVL.